This T cell receptor beta chain was sequenced for a study of post-analysis software for immune sequencing data. About the study: Recorded subtypes: relapsing-remitting, secondary progressive, progressive-relapsing; some patients unannotated. Study findings and constraints: Five or six TRBV segments, TRBV5-6, TRBV5-1 and TRBV20-1 among them, were found more frequent in patients than controls. Controls showed significantly higher normalized Chao1 diversity than did multiple sclerosis patients.

As concerns this clonotype: The antigen is unknown.

The CDR3 is made up of 14 amino acids. Trimming cost V 6 bases and J 7 bases; bases outside gene matches: 9. Unique-molecular-identifier-tagged TCR beta cDNA libraries were used. Some 450,000 cDNA molecules were recovered from an input of 1 to 10 million T cells. One entry per CDR3 protein results from TCRdb running MiXCR on the PCR reads. The data contain around 160,000 distinct CDR3 sequences, around 36% of them singletons. This TCR came from a girl aged 5 to 17 with multiple sclerosis. Sample: blood, taken after autologous hematopoietic stem cell transplantation. The chain joins TRBV12-3 or TRBV12-4 to TRBJ2-1, with 7 bases that match TRBD2. As DNA, the CDR3 is TGTGCCAGCAGGCCGCTAGCGGAGGGGAATGAGCAGTTCTTC. Translated, it gives CASRPLAEGNEQFF.